A selection of T cell receptor beta chains follows, all from one sample in a study of cytomegalovirus exposure and HLA in healthy donors. Method: immunoSEQ multiplex PCR; TCRdb's copy keeps in-frame clones and lacks some. Here the sample spans about 120,000 clones, 7% to 9.5% being singletons. Sequenced: PBMCs. The source of these receptors is a woman aged 40 to 50 in good health and CMV-seropositive. The CDR3 runs from the conserved cysteine through the conserved F or W. D genes are given only for firm matches. Size is omitted from some rows. Given values are once, few, many or a class for expanded clones.

cdr3_aa,cdr3_nt,d_call,j_call,cdr3_length,v_call,clone_size
CASSLGRGKTEAFF,TGTGCCAGCAGTTTGGGCAGGGGTAAAACTGAAGCTTTCTTT,.,TRBJ1-1,14,TRBV27,.
CASSDPGQRPQHF,TGTGCCAGCAGTGATCCGGGACAGCGGCCCCAGCATTTT,TRBD1,TRBJ1-5,13,TRBV6-1,.
CASSLVLQGEAFF,TGTGCCAGCAGCTTAGTCCTACAGGGGGAAGCTTTCTTT,TRBD1,TRBJ1-1,13,TRBV7-9,.
CASMTFVGAANTGELFF,TGTGCCAGCATGACCTTTGTTGGGGCCGCGAACACCGGGGAGCTGTTTTTT,.,TRBJ2-2,17,TRBV19,.
CAWSGEQGDSPLHF,TGTGCCTGGAGTGGGGAACAGGGAGATTCACCCCTCCACTTT,.,TRBJ1-6,14,TRBV30,.
CASSLHPNTEAFF,TGTGCCAGCAGCTTACATCCGAACACTGAAGCTTTCTTT,.,TRBJ1-1,13,TRBV11-3,.
CASSVSRGGLNEQFF,TGTGCCAGCAGTGTTAGCCGGGGGGGGTTGAATGAGCAGTTCTTC,TRBD2,TRBJ2-1,15,TRBV2,few
CASSGDRGTGGYTF,TGTGCCAGCAGTGGGGACAGGGGGACGGGTGGCTACACCTTC,TRBD1,TRBJ1-2,14,TRBV6-5,.
CASRLQGTLHEQYF,TGTGCCAGCAGGCTACAGGGGACCCTCCACGAGCAGTACTTC,TRBD1,TRBJ2-7,14,TRBV28,.
CASTGTSGTYEQYF,TGTGCCAGTACCGGAACTAGCGGTACCTACGAGCAGTACTTC,TRBD2,TRBJ2-7,14,TRBV19,few
CASSWDSHYGYTF,TGTGCCAGCAGCTGGGACAGTCACTATGGCTACACCTTC,TRBD1,TRBJ1-2,13,TRBV11-2,.
CASSGTGGDYGYTF,TGTGCCAGCAGTGGGACAGGGGGTGACTATGGCTACACCTTC,TRBD1,TRBJ1-2,14,TRBV25-1,.
CASSGQGMNTEAFF,TGTGCCAGCAGCGGACAGGGGATGAACACTGAAGCTTTCTTT,TRBD1,TRBJ1-1,14,TRBV2,few
CASSLRQGGSNQPQHF,TGTGCCAGCAGTCTACGACAGGGAGGTTCTAATCAGCCCCAGCATTTT,TRBD1,TRBJ1-5,16,TRBV6-6,few
CAISNTGITGELFF,TGTGCCATCAGTAATACAGGGATTACCGGGGAGCTGTTTTTT,.,TRBJ2-2,14,TRBV10-3,few
CASSQSSGGAYNEQFF,TGCGCCAGCAGCCAATCTAGCGGGGGGGCCTACAATGAGCAGTTCTTC,TRBD2,TRBJ2-1,16,TRBV4-1,.
CASSYGGQGTEAFF,TGTGCCAGCAGTTACGGGGGACAGGGCACTGAAGCTTTCTTT,TRBD1,TRBJ1-1,14,TRBV6-5,.
CSVEGRVNTEAFF,TGCAGCGTTGAGGGCAGGGTGAACACTGAAGCTTTCTTT,.,TRBJ1-1,13,TRBV29-1,.
CSAGGTNQPQHF,TGCAGCGCCGGGGGAACCAATCAGCCCCAGCATTTT,.,TRBJ1-5,12,TRBV29-1,few
CASTASGGQNYGYTF,TGTGCCAGCACCGCCTCGGGGGGACAAAACTATGGCTACACCTTC,.,TRBJ1-2,15,TRBV5-6,many
CASRTSRSGEGGYTF,TGTGCCAGCCGCACATCCCGTTCAGGGGAAGGAGGCTACACCTTC,.,TRBJ1-2,15,TRBV6-5,.
CASSLLTGTVHGYTF,TGCGCCAGCAGCTTACTAACCGGGACAGTCCATGGCTACACCTTC,TRBD1,TRBJ1-2,15,TRBV5-1,few
CASSMDRDTEAFF,TGTGCCAGCAGTATGGACAGAGACACTGAAGCTTTCTTT,.,TRBJ1-1,13,TRBV7-7,.
CATSDPGQMNTEAFF,TGTGCCACCAGCGATCCGGGACAAATGAACACTGAAGCTTTCTTT,.,TRBJ1-1,15,TRBV15,few
CASSDSGHSSYNEQFF,TGTGCCAGCAGTGACTCGGGACATAGCTCCTACAATGAGCAGTTCTTC,.,TRBJ2-1,16,TRBV6-4,.
CASSLAERPYEQYF,TGCGCCAGCAGCTTGGCTGAGCGCCCCTACGAGCAGTACTTC,.,TRBJ2-7,14,TRBV5-1,.
CASSPLITGGKGYEQYF,TGTGCCAGCTCACCACTTATAACGGGGGGTAAGGGGTACGAGCAGTACTTC,TRBD2,TRBJ2-7,17,TRBV18,.
CASSVAASGGFNEQFF,TGTGCCAGCAGCGTAGCGGCTAGCGGGGGATTCAATGAGCAGTTCTTC,TRBD2,TRBJ2-1,16,TRBV9,few
CASSEGGQGEAFF,TGTGCCAGCAGTGAAGGGGGACAGGGAGAAGCTTTCTTT,TRBD1,TRBJ1-1,13,TRBV2,few
CASGRTDTQYF,TGTGCCAGCGGCAGGACAGATACGCAGTATTTT,.,TRBJ2-3,11,TRBV7-9,few
CASSPLQRGEKLFF,TGTGCCAGCAGCCCCTTACAACGGGGTGAAAAACTGTTTTTT,.,TRBJ1-4,14,TRBV7-9,.
CASSLRGIEAFF,TGTGCCAGCAGCTTACGAGGTATTGAAGCTTTCTTT,.,TRBJ1-1,12,TRBV7-9,few
CASSQVVDRGNTEAFF,TGTGCCAGCAGCCAAGTCGTGGACAGGGGAAACACTGAAGCTTTCTTT,TRBD1,TRBJ1-1,16,TRBV4-2,.
CASREGYEQYF,TGTGCCAGCAGGGAGGGTTACGAGCAGTACTTC,.,TRBJ2-7,11,TRBV2,few
CASSSLTSGGGNTGELFF,TGTGCCAGCAGCTCCTTGACTAGCGGGGGGGGGAACACCGGGGAGCTGTTTTTT,TRBD2,TRBJ2-2,18,TRBV7-7,few
CASSLAQGSGEQYF,TGTGCCAGCAGCTTAGCACAGGGAAGTGGCGAGCAGTACTTC,.,TRBJ2-7,14,TRBV11-3,few
CASSLSQDSSYEQYF,TGTGCCAGCAGCTTGTCCCAGGACAGCTCCTACGAGCAGTACTTC,.,TRBJ2-7,15,TRBV7-7,.
CASSLSRGGEKLFF,TGTGCCAGCAGCTTAAGCAGGGGCGGTGAAAAACTGTTTTTT,.,TRBJ1-4,14,TRBV7-9,.
CASSLRQSHQETQYF,TGTGCCAGCAGCCTGCGACAGTCCCACCAAGAGACCCAGTACTTC,.,TRBJ2-5,15,TRBV14,.
CASSPQGIPTEQYF,TGTGCCAGCAGTCCCCAGGGGATACCGACCGAGCAGTACTTC,.,TRBJ2-7,14,TRBV5-6,.
CASYRGDTEAFF,TGTGCCAGTTACAGGGGCGACACTGAAGCTTTCTTT,TRBD1,TRBJ1-1,12,TRBV6-5,few
CASSAYLDRETEAFF,TGTGCCAGCAGCGCTTACCTGGACAGGGAAACTGAAGCTTTCTTT,TRBD1,TRBJ1-1,15,TRBV5-6,.
CASSPTWDISQAFF,TGTGCCAGCTCACCAACATGGGACATCAGTCAAGCTTTCTTT,.,TRBJ1-1,14,TRBV18,.
CASSPSTGAAEKLFF,TGTGCCAGCTCACCTTCGACAGGGGCGGCTGAAAAACTGTTTTTT,TRBD1,TRBJ1-4,15,TRBV18,few
CASSSGSEAFF,TGCGCCAGCAGTTCGGGGTCCGAAGCTTTCTTT,.,TRBJ1-1,11,TRBV10-2,.
CASSLQANTEAFF,TGTGCCAGCAGTTTACAGGCGAACACTGAAGCTTTCTTT,.,TRBJ1-1,13,TRBV27,few
CASSPGVRTDTQYF,TGTGCCAGCTCACCCGGGGTGCGCACAGATACGCAGTATTTT,.,TRBJ2-3,14,TRBV18,few
CASSSQPDRTGTEAFF,TGTGCCAGCAGCTCCCAACCGGACAGGACAGGCACTGAAGCTTTCTTT,TRBD1,TRBJ1-1,16,TRBV5-5,few
CAWSGGGSYEQYF,TGTGCCTGGAGTGGCGGCGGATCCTACGAGCAGTACTTC,.,TRBJ2-7,13,TRBV30,few
CASSQTSGYNEQFF,TGTGCCAGCAGTCAGACTAGCGGGTACAATGAGCAGTTCTTC,TRBD2,TRBJ2-1,14,TRBV27,.